This T cell receptor (beta chain) was observed in a study of shared clonotypes between healthy human individuals. Study-level information: Each donor's CD8 memory used one plate, CD8 naive two, each CD4 subset three.

Naive CD8 cells were CD45RO-negative, positively selected for CCR7, excluding terminally differentiated effector memory CD45RA+ cells. Assay used: immunoSEQ multiplex PCR; TCRdb lists only in-frame clones, some missing. The sample includes 550,000 to 750,000 clones, 92% of them seen just once. Remarks on this clone: Other DNA sequences within the sample encode an identical CDR3.

The J segment lost 0 bases and the V segment lost 6 bases, leaving 1 base of the junction unmatched. The CDR3 has 14 amino acids. Germline CDR1 and CDR2: LNHDA and SQIVND (reference sequence). The origin of this receptor is a man aged 25 to 40 in good health. The chain carries TRBV19 and TRBJ2-2, with 7 bases identical to TRBD1. Sequencing used naive CD8+ T cells sorted from blood. The CDR3 coding sequence is TGTGCCAGTAGGACAGGGACGAACACCGGGGAGCTGTTTTTT. It encodes CASRTGTNTGELFF.